This TCR beta chain is from a study of blood T cell repertoires in COVID-19 (TCRdb year 2020). For the study in its entirety: Samples covering the acute and convalescent phases of COVID-19 were provided by collaborators in the United States, Italy and Spain. The material from the prospective study consisted of cDNA or gDNA derived from T cells, B-cell-depleted T cells, or PBMCs. Deeply sampled blood TCRbeta repertoires from subjects exposed to, actively infected with, or recovered from COVID-19 were included in the dataset. A freely available public database, intended as a resource for researchers studying the immune response to SARS-CoV-2, is where the repertoires were released. Samples were obtained from the ongoing ImmuneRACE study (first 160 participants) and from about 1,300 subjects provided by 6 global collaborators. Sample metadata almost always included a de-identified subject ID, COVID-19 status, age in years and sex. HLA class I and class II types, where available, came from metadata supplied by the sample provider rather than from assay-based typing. General conclusions and limits of the study: The quantity of clinical and demographic metadata differed by source and by participant and was supplied without curation.

On this clone itself: There is no known antigen for this receptor. No much larger clone is present one base from it, and per-base qualities are unavailable.

In Seattle, one collaborating source enrolled patients while the infection was active and tracked those patients longitudinally over the course of disease. Collaborating institutions collected whole blood in K2EDTA tubes following their own protocols. For TCRbeta analysis, collaborator samples were shipped as frozen whole blood, as isolated PBMCs, or as DNA extracted from either sample type. TCRbeta CDR3 regions were amplified from genomic DNA by means of the immunoSEQ Assay, a bias-controlled multiplex PCR. Per the source publication's procedure: Nucleated cell counts per sample were estimated from amplification of reference gene primers within the assay. To quantify the absolute abundance of each unique TCRbeta CDR3 rearrangement, sequence reads were collapsed and filtered. For each sample, productive Simpson clonality was calculated as the square root of Simpson's diversity index over productive rearrangements. TCRdb obtained this table from immuneACCESS and retained in-frame rearrangements with V and J assigned. These tables miss some clones; where compared with another copy, unresolved V genes account for less than half of the shortfall, and the remainder is unexplained. V and J calls and clone size are given by that table; D and trimming were obtained from the DNA. The sample table records hundreds of thousands of clones; about nine tenths of these occur just once. Of the sample, about 6% is held by the ten largest clones.

Via the germline V gene (reference sequence), CDR1 is MNHEY and CDR2 SMNVEV. The CDR3, from cysteine to phenylalanine, totals 15 residues. CDR3 DNA only is kept here, 45 bases in frame from base 1. V is cut back by 6 bases and J by 7 bases, with 11 bases in the junction unmatched. This clonotype originated in a woman between 45 and 65 years old with COVID-19, enrolled during active disease. The rearrangement joined TRBV27 to TRBJ2-1; 8 central bases correspond to TRBD2. What was sequenced was peripheral blood. The nucleotides read TGTGCCAGCAGCTTCCGGGGGGGCGGGAGGAATGAGCAGTTCTTC. Its protein is CASSFRGGGRNEQFF.